Shown below are 18 T cell receptor beta chains from a single sample sequenced in a study of blood T cell repertoires in COVID-19. Only in-frame clones appear in the TCRdb table, and some are missing; sequencing was by immunoSEQ multiplex PCR. The sample shows about 74,000 clones, around 90% of them seen only once. Input material: peripheral blood. The receptors come from a man aged 50-59 years with acute or convalescent COVID-19.

The J gene is TRBJ1-5, the V gene TRBV19, with 7 bases identical to TRBD1. V gave up 8 bases and J gave up 1 base; unmatched junction bases: 8. Germline CDR1 is LNHDA and CDR2 is SQIVND (reference sequence). This CDR3 contains 15 residues. CDR3 loop: CASLTGARSNQPQHF. In nucleotides, the CDR3 is TGTGCCAGTCTCACAGGGGCAAGAAGCAATCAGCCCCAGCATTTT.

This clone was counted once. This chain uses TRBV19 with TRBJ2-2; D not resolved. V was clipped by 1 base and J by 4 bases, with 7 bases between them. Germline CDR1 and CDR2: LNHDA and SQIVND (reference sequence). The CDR3 runs 14 residues. CDR3 nucleotide sequence: TGTGCCAGTAGTATAGGGGCTGGCACCGGGGAGCTGTTTTTT. Its translation: CASSIGAGTGELFF.

Here the CDR3 reads CASSWGRGHLGTYEQYF. CDR3 nucleotides: TGTGCCAGCAGCTGGGGCAGGGGGCATCTAGGGACCTACGAGCAGTACTTC. The V call is TRBV5-8, the J call TRBJ2-7; 8 positions agree with TRBD1. The CDR3 is 17 amino acids. Unmatched junction bases numbered 13, after V lost 3 bases and J lost 2 bases. CDR1 and CDR2 from the germline V gene are SGHTS and YDEGEE. The entire variable domain, with the rest obtained from reference TRBV5-8 and TRBJ2-7, is as follows: EAGVTQSPTHLIKTRGQQATLRCSPISGHTSVYWYQQALGLGLQFLLWYDEGEERNRGNFPPRFSGRQFPNYSSELNVNALELEDSALYLCASSWGRGHLGTYEQYFGPGTRLTVT.

V usage is TRBV29-1 and J usage is TRBJ2-1, with D possibly matching TRBD2 (5 bases). This CDR3 spans 10 amino acids. V dropped 3 bases and J dropped 14 bases, with 11 bases sitting between them. Germline CDR1 reads SQVTM; CDR2 reads ANQGSEA. The CDR3 reads CSVDDGKEFF. CDR3 bases: TGCAGCGTTGATGACGGGAAGGAGTTCTTC.

V usage is TRBV30 and J usage is TRBJ2-6, with D possibly being TRBD1 (5 bases). V shed 2 bases and J shed 4 bases, with 18 bases lying between them. This CDR3 is 17 amino acids long. Per germline, CDR1 GTSNPN and CDR2 SVGIG (reference sequence). The CDR3 DNA sequence: TGTGCCTGGAGTACCTCTCAGGGTGTCTACGGGGCCAACGTCCTGACTTTC. Protein sequence: CAWSTSQGVYGANVLTF.

This clone was observed a single time. The rearrangement joins TRBV5-8 to TRBJ2-2; TRBD1 aligns across 7 bases. The junction had 7 bases not matched to a gene; V was cut back by 1 base and J by 4 bases. The CDR3 spans 16 residues. Germline-derived CDR1 and CDR2 are SGHTS and YDEGEE. The CDR3 here is CASSLFEGAVTGELFF. The DNA of the CDR3 is TGTGCCAGCAGCTTGTTCGAGGGGGCCGTCACCGGGGAGCTGTTTTTT.

The chain couples TRBV7-2 to TRBJ2-7; TRBD2 agrees at 8 bases. The CDR3 is made up of 16 amino acids. Germline V lookup: CDR1 SGHTA, CDR2 FQGNSA. The V and J ends lost 1 base and 0 bases, in that order; junction bases with no gene match: 5. The CDR3 DNA reads as TGTGCCAGCAGCTTAGTCGGGAGCGGGGGCTCCTACGAGCAGTACTTC. It encodes CASSLVGSGGSYEQYF.

By its share, this clone is medium-sized (0.01 to 0.1%). The chain employs TRBV24-1 and TRBJ2-2; D ambiguous. CDR1 KGHDR and CDR2 SFDVKD come from the germline V gene. V was shortened by 9 bases and J by 4 bases, with 11 bases between the two germline ends. CDR3 length: 13 amino acids. CDR3 in amino acids: CATLDPGTGELFF. CDR3 bases: TGTGCCACCCTAGATCCGGGCACCGGGGAGCTGTTTTTT.

This clone was observed once. V and J are TRBV11-2 and TRBJ2-1; 9 bases are a match to TRBD2. The CDR3 covers 13 residues. Germline CDR1 is SGHAT and CDR2 is FQNNGV. The V segment lost 7 bases and the J segment 5 bases; nucleotides outside the gene matches: 3. This CDR3 is CASTGTSHNEQFF. The DNA of the CDR3 is TGTGCCAGCACCGGGACTAGCCACAATGAGCAGTTCTTC.

The chain combines TRBV2 with TRBJ2-7; weak D call: TRBD1 (6 bases). This CDR3 spans 14 amino acids. CDR1 and CDR2 from the germline V gene are SNHLY and FYNNEI. V dropped 7 bases and J dropped 7 bases, with 20 bases sitting between them. CDR3 in DNA: TGTGCCAGCAAGGCAGGGGATTTGGCGCGTGAGCAGTACTTC. Amino acid sequence: CASKAGDLAREQYF.

The rearrangement uses TRBV2 and TRBJ2-1; tentatively, D is TRBD1 (7 bases). Germline CDR1 reads SNHLY; CDR2 reads FYNNEI. The CDR3 is 15 residues long. Trimming pared 6 bases from V and 0 bases from J, leaving 12 bases between. The CDR3 protein is CASSLQGGSYNEQFF. The DNA for the CDR3 is TGTGCCAGCAGCTTGCAGGGGGGCTCCTACAATGAGCAGTTCTTC.

This clone appeared once. The chain recombines TRBV20-1 with TRBJ2-1; 8 bases align to TRBD2. In germline, CDR1 is DFQATT, CDR2 SNEGSKA (reference sequence). V was pared by 3 bases and J by 5 bases, with 6 bases of the junction left unmatched. CDR3 length equals 14 residues. CDR3 in amino acids: CSASRLATNNEQFF. The CDR3 nucleotides read TGCAGTGCTAGTAGACTAGCGACTAACAATGAGCAGTTCTTC.

The gene calls are TRBV4-3 and TRBJ2-3; possible D gene TRBD2, 5 bases. CDR3 length: 14 amino acids. The V end was cut by 1 base, the J end by 2 bases, with 7 bases between. The germline CDR1 and CDR2 sequences are LGHNA and YSLEER. The CDR3: CASSQGGSTDTQYF. In DNA form, the CDR3 reads TGCGCCAGCAGCCAAGGCGGGTCCACAGATACGCAGTATTTT.

Written as DNA, the CDR3 is TGTGCCAGCAGCCCTAGTGAGACCCAGTACTTC. As protein: CASSPSETQYF. The chain combines TRBV11-2 with TRBJ2-5; D gene unclear. V lost 5 bases, J lost 5 bases, and 6 bases lay in between. Germline V gene data show CDR1 as SGHAT and CDR2 as FQNNGV. The CDR3 consists of 11 residues.

This clone was seen a single time. V and J are TRBV5-4 and TRBJ2-7, with 10 bases identical to TRBD2. Germline assignment: CDR1 SGHNT and CDR2 YYREEE (reference sequence). Losses at the gene ends were 0 bases for V and 3 bases for J; bases not matched to a gene: 6. The CDR3 consists of 16 residues. CDR3 sequence: CASSLGFLAGDYEQYF. The CDR3 region has the DNA TGTGCCAGCAGCTTGGGTTTTCTAGCGGGAGACTACGAGCAGTACTTC.

This clone appeared once. V and J are TRBV3-1 (or the pseudogene TRBV3-2) and TRBJ1-5, with D possibly TRBD1 on 6 matching bases. The germline CDR1 and CDR2 sequences are LGHDT and YNNKEL (reference sequence). CDR3 length: 14 residues. Between the trimmed V and J ends, which lost 4 bases and 3 bases, there was a span of 10 bases. The DNA for the CDR3 is TGTGCCAGCAGCCCAGGACAGATCAATCAGCCCCAGCATTTT. It encodes CASSPGQINQPQHF.

This chain links TRBV15 with TRBJ2-5, with 10 bases lining up with TRBD2. Trimming removed 1 base from V and 5 bases from J; junction bases left unmatched: 4. The CDR3 loop spans 15 amino acids. Germline values: CDR1 LNHNV, CDR2 YYDKDF (reference sequence). CDR3 DNA sequence: TGTGCCACCAGCAGAGTTGGTAGCGGGAGGGAGACCCAGTACTTC. It is translated as CATSRVGSGRETQYF.

The J gene is TRBJ2-3, the V gene TRBV7-2, with 10 bases identical to TRBD2. This CDR3 spans 15 amino acids. Germline CDR1 and CDR2: SGHTA and FQGNSA. V shed 3 bases and J 7 bases; nucleotides not matched to a gene: 7. This CDR3 is CASSFMTSGLNTQYF. CDR3 coding DNA: TGTGCCAGCAGCTTTATGACTAGCGGGCTTAATACGCAGTATTTT.